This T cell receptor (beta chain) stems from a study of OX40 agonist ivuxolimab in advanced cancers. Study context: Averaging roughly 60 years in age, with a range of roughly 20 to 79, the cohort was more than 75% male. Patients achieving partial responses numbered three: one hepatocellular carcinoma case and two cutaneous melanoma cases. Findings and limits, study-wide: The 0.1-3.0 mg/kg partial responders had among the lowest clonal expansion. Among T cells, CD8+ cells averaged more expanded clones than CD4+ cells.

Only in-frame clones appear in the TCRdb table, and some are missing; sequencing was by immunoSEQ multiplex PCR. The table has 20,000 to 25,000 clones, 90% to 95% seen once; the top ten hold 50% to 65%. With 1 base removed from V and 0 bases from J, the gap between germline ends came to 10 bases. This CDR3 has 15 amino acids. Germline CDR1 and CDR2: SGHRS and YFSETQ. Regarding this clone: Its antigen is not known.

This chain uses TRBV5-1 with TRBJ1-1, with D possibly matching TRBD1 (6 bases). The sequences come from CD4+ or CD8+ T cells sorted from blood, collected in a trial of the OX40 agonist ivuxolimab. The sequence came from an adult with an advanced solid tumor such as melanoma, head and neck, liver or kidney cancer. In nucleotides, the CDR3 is TGCGCCAGCAGCTTGTTAGGGGGTATGAACACTGAAGCTTTCTTT. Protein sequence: CASSLLGGMNTEAFF. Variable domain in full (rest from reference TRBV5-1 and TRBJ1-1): KAGVTQTPRYLIKTRGQQVTLSCSPISGHRSVSWYQQTPGQGLQFLFEYFSETQRNKGNFPGRFSGRQFSNSRSEMNVSTLELGDSALYLCASSLLGGMNTEAFFGQGTRLTVV.